Shown below are 13 T cell receptor beta chains from a single sample sequenced in a study of T cell responses to AZD1222 COVID-19 vaccine. The method was immunoSEQ multiplex PCR; TCRdb's version includes in-frame clones alone and lacks a portion of them. The data show some 130,000 clones, approximately 83% seen once. This specimen was peripheral blood, taken on day 0 of AZD1222 vaccination. The receptors stem from an adult in good health.

The chain joins TRBV6-5 to TRBJ2-4; 9 bases fit TRBD2. The CDR3 runs 15 residues. With V trimmed by 5 bases and J by 0 bases, 2 bases remained unmatched. Germline loops: CDR1 MNHEY, CDR2 SVGAGI. CDR3 in DNA: TGTGCCAGCAGTCCGGGACTAGCAGCCAAAAACATTCAGTACTTC. It encodes CASSPGLAAKNIQYF.

This clone was found once. This chain connects TRBV5-1 to TRBJ1-2, with 9 bases identical to TRBD1. J lost 8 bases, V lost 4 bases, and 6 bases had no gene match. Germline loops: CDR1 SGHRS, CDR2 YFSETQ. This CDR3 region has 13 residues. In DNA form, the CDR3 reads TGCGCCAGCAGCGGACAGGGGTTTGAAGGCTACACCTTC. Translated, it gives CASSGQGFEGYTF.

The CDR3 protein is CASSLAGSSYNSPLHF. CDR3 sequence (DNA): TGTGCCAGCAGCTTGGCTGGGAGCTCCTATAATTCACCCCTCCACTTT. The J gene is TRBJ1-6, the V gene TRBV5-6; no firm D call. Germline CDR1 reads SGHDT; CDR2 reads YYEEEE. CDR3 size: 16 residues. V shed 0 bases and J shed 0 bases, with 7 bases lying between them. Based on the CDR3 plus reference TRBV5-6 and TRBJ1-6, the full variable domain is DAGVTQSPTHLIKTRGQQVTLRCSPKSGHDTVSWYQQALGQGPQFIFQYYEEEERQRGNFPDRFSGHQFPNYSSELNVNALLLGDSALYLCASSLAGSSYNSPLHFGNGTRLTVT.

The rearrangement uses TRBV5-1 and TRBJ1-4; 11 bases fit TRBD1. The trim removed 0 bases at V and 8 bases at J, leaving 3 bases unmatched. The CDR3 extends over 15 amino acids. Germline values: CDR1 SGHRS, CDR2 YFSETQ. CDR3 DNA: TGCGCCAGCAGCTTGGGGACAGGGGGCAGAGAAAAACTGTTTTTT. This encodes CASSLGTGGREKLFF.

This clone was detected a few times. The chain recombines TRBV7-9 with TRBJ1-1; tentative D call: TRBD1 (5 bases). V was shortened by 3 bases and J by 10 bases, with 15 bases between the two germline ends. The length of the CDR3 is 13 residues. CDR1 and CDR2 (germline): SEHNR, FQNEAQ (reference sequence). This CDR3 reads CASSFWQGSGAFF. The CDR3, as DNA: TGTGCCAGCAGCTTTTGGCAGGGCAGCGGAGCTTTCTTT.

V usage is TRBV12-1 and J usage is TRBJ2-1; TRBD2, the D gene given by the table, was not confirmed from the DNA. TRBV12-1 is marked as a pseudogene. The CDR3 loop spans 13 amino acids. The CDR3 reads CASRPDSDGRAFF. The CDR3 nucleotides read TGTGCCAGCAGACCAGATTCCGACGGGAGGGCGTTCTTC.

The chain carries TRBV27 and TRBJ1-4, with unresolved D. CDR1 and CDR2 from the germline V gene are MNHEY and SMNVEV (reference sequence). CDR3 length: 20 amino acids. V was cut by 3 bases and J by 0 bases, with 23 bases left in between. CDR3 region: CASSFRGPIAISATNEKLFF. DNA of the CDR3: TGTGCCAGCAGTTTTCGCGGACCCATCGCGATTTCTGCAACTAATGAAAAACTGTTTTTT.

This chain links TRBV6-6 with TRBJ1-1; 8 nucleotides agree with TRBD1. The CDR3 is 13 residues long. J lost 10 bases, V lost 4 bases, and 8 bases had no gene match. CDR1 is MNHNY and CDR2 is SVGAGI in the germline V gene (reference sequence). The CDR3 DNA sequence: TGTGCCAGCAGTTCGAATGACAGGGGACCAGCTTTCTTT. Protein product: CASSSNDRGPAFF.

The genes are TRBV4-2 and TRBJ2-5, with 8 bases aligning to TRBD1. Germline V lookup: CDR1 LGHNA, CDR2 YNFKEQ. Trimming took 4 bases from V and 5 from J; bases not matched to a gene: 9. This CDR3 has 15 amino acids. CDR3 nucleotide sequence: TGTGCCAGCAGCCCCAGAACAGGGGGTGGGGAGACCCAGTACTTC. It is translated as CASSPRTGGGETQYF.

The chain is built from TRBV5-1 and TRBJ1-6; perhaps TRBD1 as D (6 bases). Trimming left V 7 bases short and J 6 bases short, with 8 bases between. Germline-derived CDR1 and CDR2 are SGHRS and YFSETQ. The CDR3 is 12 residues long. The DNA for the CDR3 is TGCGCCAGCTCGGACAGTAATTCACCCCTCCACTTT. It encodes CASSDSNSPLHF. Using reference TRBV5-1 and TRBJ1-6 for the parts outside the CDR3, the full variable domain is KAGVTQTPRYLIKTRGQQVTLSCSPISGHRSVSWYQQTPGQGLQFLFEYFSETQRNKGNFPGRFSGRQFSNSRSEMNVSTLELGDSALYLCASSDSNSPLHFGNGTRLTVT.

V and J are TRBV4-1 and TRBJ2-7, with D possibly TRBD1 on 6 matching bases. CDR1 is MGHRA and CDR2 is YSYEKL in the germline V gene. CDR3 length equals 16 residues. V was trimmed by 3 bases and J by 5 bases, leaving 20 bases between them. CDR3 region: CASSQAPGHRLNEQYF. CDR3 DNA sequence: TGCGCCAGCAGCCAGGCTCCGGGACATCGACTTAACGAGCAGTACTTC.

The chain's CDR3 is CATSLVPSPGELFF. As DNA, the CDR3 is TGTGCCACCAGCCTAGTCCCGAGCCCCGGGGAGCTGTTTTTT. The genes are TRBV15 and TRBJ2-2; no reliable D call. V lost 5 bases and J 6 bases, leaving 13 bases between the germline ends. Germline loops: CDR1 LNHNV, CDR2 YYDKDF (reference sequence). The CDR3 runs to 14 residues.

In nucleotides, the CDR3 is TGCGCCAGCAGTGAGGACCCTTTGATAGGGGGGCAGTATTTT. Translation: CASSEDPLIGGQYF. The V call is TRBV10-1, the J call TRBJ2-3, with TRBD1 as a possible D gene (6 bases). This CDR3 contains 14 residues. CDR1 is WNHNN, CDR2 SYGVQD, per germline (reference sequence). Trimming removed 2 bases from V and 11 bases from J, with 17 bases in between.